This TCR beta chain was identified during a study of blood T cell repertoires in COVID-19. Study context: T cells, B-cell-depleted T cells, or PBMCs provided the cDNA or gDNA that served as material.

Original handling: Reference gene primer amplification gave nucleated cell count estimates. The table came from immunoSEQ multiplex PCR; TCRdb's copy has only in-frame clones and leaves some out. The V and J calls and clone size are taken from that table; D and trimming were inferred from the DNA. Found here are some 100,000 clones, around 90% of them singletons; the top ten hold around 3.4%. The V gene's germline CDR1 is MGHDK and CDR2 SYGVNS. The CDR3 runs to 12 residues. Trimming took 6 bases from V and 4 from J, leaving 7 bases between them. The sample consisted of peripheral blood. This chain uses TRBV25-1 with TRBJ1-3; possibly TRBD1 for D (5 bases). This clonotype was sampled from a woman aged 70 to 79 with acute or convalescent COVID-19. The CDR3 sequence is CASRGGGNTIYF. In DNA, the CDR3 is TGTGCCAGCAGGGGGGGAGGAAACACCATATATTTT. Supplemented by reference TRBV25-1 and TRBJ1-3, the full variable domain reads EADIYQTPRYLVIGTGKKITLECSQTMGHDKMYWYQQDPGMELHLIHYSYGVNSTEKGDLSSESTVSRIRTEHFPLTLESARPSHTSQYLCASRGGGNTIYFGEGSWLTVV.